This T cell receptor beta chain is drawn from a study of blood T cells in healthy people across ages. It was with a sample-barcoded 5' primer and a J-beta primer mix that a second PCR of about 7 to 12 cycles was run. In TCRdb, the 5' RACE reads were re-called with MiXCR into one record per CDR3 protein. The top ten clones hold 15% to 25% of a sample with 650,000 to 800,000 distinct CDR3 sequences, around 45% of them seen once. This clonotype was detected a few times. J was trimmed by 3 bases and V by 7 bases; bases with no gene match: 8. The CDR3 sequence is 14 residues long. CDR1 and CDR2 from the germline V gene are MDHEN and SYDVKM. For every donor, a draw yielded approximately 9.8 milliliters of peripheral blood. Per-sample yields of isolated PBMCs were at least 7 million. The total RNA that was extracted per sample amounted to at least 5 micrograms.

The receptor's source is a man in his 60s in good health. Sequenced: blood. The rearrangement uses TRBV28 and TRBJ2-5; 7 bases fit TRBD2. CDR3 DNA sequence: TGTGCCAGCACGACTAAGCGGGGTAAAGAGACCCAGTACTTC. Translating gives CASTTKRGKETQYF.